Below, one T cell receptor (beta chain) is given with its context. Sequencing was performed with immunoSEQ multiplex PCR; in TCRdb, only in-frame clones are kept and a portion is missing. The sample contains approximately 19,000 clones, about 86% of which appear only once. The CDR3 sequence is 13 residues long. Germline V gives CDR1 SGHDN, CDR2 FVKESK. V lost 1 base and J lost 7, with 8 bases in between. The source of the sample is a study of OX40 agonist ivuxolimab in advanced cancers. Here the sequenced sample was CD4+ or CD8+ T cells sorted from blood, taken in a trial of the OX40 agonist ivuxolimab. This sequence was found in an adult with an advanced solid tumor such as melanoma, head and neck, liver or kidney cancer. The chain is built from TRBV14 and TRBJ1-5; no firm D call. CDR3 nucleotides: TGTGCCAGCAGCCAAGGGATGGGACAGCCCCAGCATTTT. It is translated as CASSQGMGQPQHF. Complete variable domain (other parts from reference TRBV14 and TRBJ1-5): EAGVTQFPSHSVIEKGQTVTLRCDPISGHDNLYWYRRVMGKEIKFLLHFVKESKQDESGMPNNRFLAERTGGTYSTLKVQPAELEDSGVYFCASSQGMGQPQHFGDGTRLSIL.